These T cell receptor beta chains were read from a single sample in a study of blood T cells in healthy people across ages. TCRdb reanalysed the 5' RACE reads using MiXCR and keeps one entry per CDR3 protein. This sample has about 800,000 distinct CDR3 sequences, with 55% to 75% found just once. Sequencing used blood. The receptors here all came from a man younger than 45 in good health. The CDR3 runs from the conserved cysteine through the conserved F or W. The order of the fields is D gene, V gene, J gene, clone size, CDR3 protein, CDR3 DNA. The D gene is left open where the match is weak. Clone size is shown for a subset of rows, as once, few, many or a class of expanded clone.

D: -
V: TRBV29-1
J: TRBJ2-1
size: -
CDR3: CSVVRVGNEQFF
DNA: TGCAGCGTTGTGCGGGTCGGCAATGAGCAGTTCTTC

D: -
V: TRBV2
J: TRBJ2-5
size: -
CDR3: CASSEEVEVPYF
DNA: TGTGCCAGCAGTGAAGAGGTAGAGGTTCCGTACTTC

D: -
V: TRBV20-1
J: TRBJ2-7
size: -
CDR3: CSAKRGVYEQYF
DNA: TGCAGTGCTAAGCGAGGGGTTTACGAGCAGTACTTC

D: TRBD1
V: TRBV5-1
J: TRBJ2-5
size: few
CDR3: CASTRQGETQYF
DNA: TGCGCCAGCACCAGACAGGGAGAGACCCAGTACTTC

D: TRBD1
V: TRBV28
J: TRBJ1-6
size: many
CDR3: CASGQGDSPLHF
DNA: TGTGCCAGCGGACAGGGAGATTCACCCCTCCACTTT

D: TRBD1
V: TRBV15
J: TRBJ2-5
size: -
CDR3: CATNDRVRQRETQYF
DNA: TGTGCCACTAACGACAGGGTCCGCCAACGGGAGACCCAGTACTTC

D: TRBD2
V: TRBV3-1
J: TRBJ2-1
size: -
CDR3: CAATSGYNEQFF
DNA: TGTGCCGCGACTAGCGGTTACAATGAGCAGTTCTTC

D: -
V: TRBV7-9
J: TRBJ1-1
size: -
CDR3: CASRGLGDNTEAFF
DNA: TGTGCCAGCCGGGGCCTAGGGGACAACACTGAAGCTTTCTTT

D: -
V: TRBV6-5
J: TRBJ2-7
size: few
CDR3: CASSYSQAYYYEQYF
DNA: TGTGCCAGCAGTTACTCTCAGGCTTACTACTACGAGCAGTACTTC

D: -
V: TRBV10-3
J: TRBJ2-5
size: -
CDR3: CAISDQETQYF
DNA: TGTGCCATCAGCGACCAAGAGACCCAGTACTTC

D: TRBD2
V: TRBV20-1
J: TRBJ2-5
size: -
CDR3: CSARGLSNQETRYF
DNA: TGCAGTGCTAGGGGACTAAGTAATCAAGAGACCCGGTACTTC